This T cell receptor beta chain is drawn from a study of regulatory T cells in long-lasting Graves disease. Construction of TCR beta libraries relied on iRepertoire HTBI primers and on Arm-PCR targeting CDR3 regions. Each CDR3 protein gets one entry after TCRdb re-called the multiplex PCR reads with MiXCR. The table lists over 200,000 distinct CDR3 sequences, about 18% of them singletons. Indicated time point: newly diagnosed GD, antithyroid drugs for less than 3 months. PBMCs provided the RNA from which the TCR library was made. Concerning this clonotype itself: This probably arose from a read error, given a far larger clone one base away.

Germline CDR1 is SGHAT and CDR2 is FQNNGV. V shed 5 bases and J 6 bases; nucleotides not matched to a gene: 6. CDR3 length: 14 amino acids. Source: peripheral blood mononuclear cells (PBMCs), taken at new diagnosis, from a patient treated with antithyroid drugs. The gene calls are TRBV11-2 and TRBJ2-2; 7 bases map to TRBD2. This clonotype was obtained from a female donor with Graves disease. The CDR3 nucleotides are TGTGCCAGCAGCCCGGCGGGAGAGGCCGGGGAGCTGTTTTTT. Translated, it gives CASSPAGEAGELFF.